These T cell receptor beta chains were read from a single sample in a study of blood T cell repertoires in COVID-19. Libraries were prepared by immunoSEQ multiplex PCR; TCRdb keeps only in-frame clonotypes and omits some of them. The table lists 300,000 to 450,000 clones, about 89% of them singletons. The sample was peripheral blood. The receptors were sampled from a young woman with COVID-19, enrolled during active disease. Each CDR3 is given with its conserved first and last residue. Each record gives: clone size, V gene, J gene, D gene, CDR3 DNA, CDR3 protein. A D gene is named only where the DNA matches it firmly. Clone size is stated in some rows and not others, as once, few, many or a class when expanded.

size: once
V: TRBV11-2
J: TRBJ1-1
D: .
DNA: TGTGCCAGCAGTCTTACACGGGGGGGTGAAGCTTTCTTT
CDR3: CASSLTRGGEAFF

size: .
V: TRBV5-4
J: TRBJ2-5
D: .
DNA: TGTGCCAGCAGCTTGGAGGCAACCAGGGCAGGGGAGACCCAGTACTTC
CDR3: CASSLEATRAGETQYF

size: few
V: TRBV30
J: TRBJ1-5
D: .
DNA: TGTGCCTGGAGTGTACGTTTCCATAGGGGTAATCAGCCCCAGCATTTT
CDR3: CAWSVRFHRGNQPQHF

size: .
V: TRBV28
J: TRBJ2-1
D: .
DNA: TGTGCAATAAGCGGAAGAAATGAGCAGTTCTTC
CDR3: CAISGRNEQFF

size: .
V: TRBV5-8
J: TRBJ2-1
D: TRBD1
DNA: TGTGCCAGCAGCTTGGGGGTCAAAGACAGGGGTCCCCACAATGAGCAGTTCTTC
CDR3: CASSLGVKDRGPHNEQFF

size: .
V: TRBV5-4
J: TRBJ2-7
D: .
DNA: TGTGCCAGCAGCTTAGACGGGCCGGGGACCTACGAGCAGTACTTC
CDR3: CASSLDGPGTYEQYF

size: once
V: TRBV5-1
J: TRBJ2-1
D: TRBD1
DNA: TGCGCCAGCAGCCCTGGACAGGGGTGGAATGAGCAGTTCTTC
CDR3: CASSPGQGWNEQFF

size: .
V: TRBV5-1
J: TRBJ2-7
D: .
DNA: TGCGCCAGCAGCGCGCTACAGGGATCCGGGGAGCAGTACTTC
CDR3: CASSALQGSGEQYF

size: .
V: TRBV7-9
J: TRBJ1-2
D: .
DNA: TGTGCCACCTCGCCGAGAAGCTATGGCTACACCTTC
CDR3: CATSPRSYGYTF

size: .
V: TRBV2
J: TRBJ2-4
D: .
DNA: TGTGCCAGCAGTACAGGGGCCAAAAACATTCAGTACTTC
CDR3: CASSTGAKNIQYF

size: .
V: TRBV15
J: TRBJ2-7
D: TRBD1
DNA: TGTGCCACCAGCAGAGACAAGACAGGGACCTACGAGCAGTACTTC
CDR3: CATSRDKTGTYEQYF

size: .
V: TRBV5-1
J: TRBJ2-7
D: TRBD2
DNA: TGCGCCAGCAGCGCCGCAAGACTAGCAAGGGACGAGCAGTACTTC
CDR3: CASSAARLARDEQYF

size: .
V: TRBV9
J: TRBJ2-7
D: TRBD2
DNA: TGTGCCAGCAGCATCGGGACTAGCGGGTTTTACGAGCAGTACTTC
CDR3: CASSIGTSGFYEQYF

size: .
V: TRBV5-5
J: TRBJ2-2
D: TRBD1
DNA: TGTGCCAGCAGGGGACAGGGACCTCCGAACACCGGGGAGCTGTTTTTT
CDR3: CASRGQGPPNTGELFF

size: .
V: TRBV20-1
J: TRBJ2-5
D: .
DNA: TGCAGTGGACAGGTAGAAGGGACCCAGTACTTC
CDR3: CSGQVEGTQYF

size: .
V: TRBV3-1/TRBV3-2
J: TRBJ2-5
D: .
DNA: TGTGCCAGCAGCCAAGAGAGGCAGGAGGTCGGGACCCAGTACTTC
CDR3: CASSQERQEVGTQYF

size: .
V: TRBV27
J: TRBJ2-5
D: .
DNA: TGTGCCAGCAGTTTATTCAGGGGCGCAGAGACCCAGTACTTC
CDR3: CASSLFRGAETQYF

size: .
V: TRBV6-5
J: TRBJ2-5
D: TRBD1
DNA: TGTGCCAGCAGCGGGGCCGGGACAGGACAAGAGACCCAGTACTTC
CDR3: CASSGAGTGQETQYF

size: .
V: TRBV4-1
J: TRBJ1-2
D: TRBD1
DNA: TGCGCCAGCAGCCAGGAACAGGGGAGCTATGGCTACACCTTC
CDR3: CASSQEQGSYGYTF

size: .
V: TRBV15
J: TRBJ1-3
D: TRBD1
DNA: TGTGCCACCAGCAGCAGGACAGGCTCTGGAAACACCATATATTTT
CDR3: CATSSRTGSGNTIYF

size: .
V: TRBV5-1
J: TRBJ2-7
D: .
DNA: TGCGCCAGCAGTGGGGCCGACTTGTACGAGCAGTACTTC
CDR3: CASSGADLYEQYF

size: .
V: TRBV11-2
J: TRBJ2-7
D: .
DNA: TGTGCCAGCAGCTTAGTACGGTTTTACGAGCAGTACTTC
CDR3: CASSLVRFYEQYF

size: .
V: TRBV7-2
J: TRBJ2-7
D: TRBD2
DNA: TGTGCCAGCAGCTCCACCGGGACTAGCGGCTCCTACGAGCAGTACTTC
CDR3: CASSSTGTSGSYEQYF

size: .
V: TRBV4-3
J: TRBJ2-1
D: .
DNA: TGCGCCAGCAGCCAAGATCGGCCCGGGGACAATGAGCAGTTCTTC
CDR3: CASSQDRPGDNEQFF

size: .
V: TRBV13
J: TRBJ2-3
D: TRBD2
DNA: TGTGCCAGCAGCTTCCACCCTAGCGGGAGGGCCCCAGATACGCAGTATTTT
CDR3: CASSFHPSGRAPDTQYF

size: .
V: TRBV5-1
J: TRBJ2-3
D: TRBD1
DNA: TGCGCCAGCAGCCGTCACACAGGGGGCGTAGCAGATACGCAGTATTTT
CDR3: CASSRHTGGVADTQYF

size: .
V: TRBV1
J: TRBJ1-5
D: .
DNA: TGCACCAGCAGCCAAACGTTCCCAGACAGGGGGCTCGGCAATCAGCCCCAGCATTTT
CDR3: CTSSQTFPDRGLGNQPQHF

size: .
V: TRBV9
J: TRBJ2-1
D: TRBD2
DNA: TGTGCCAGCAGCGTAAGCCCCGCGGGACTAGCGGGCCAGAGGGAGCAGTTCTTC
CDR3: CASSVSPAGLAGQREQFF

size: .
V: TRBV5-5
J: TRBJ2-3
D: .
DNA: TGTGCCAGCAGCCCGAAGCCTAGCACAGATACGCAGTATTTT
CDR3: CASSPKPSTDTQYF

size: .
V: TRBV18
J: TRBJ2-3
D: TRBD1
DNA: TGTGCCAGCTCACCACCTTTCGCCGGGACAGGGTTAGCCACAGATACGCAGTATTTT
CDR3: CASSPPFAGTGLATDTQYF

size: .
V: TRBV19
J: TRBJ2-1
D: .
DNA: TGTGCCAGTAGTACCCACTTTAGGGGGGGGGATGAGCAGTTCTTC
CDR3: CASSTHFRGGDEQFF

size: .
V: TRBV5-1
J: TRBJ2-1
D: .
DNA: TGCGCCAGCTGGGGGGACTTTGGTGAGCAGTTCTTC
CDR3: CASWGDFGEQFF

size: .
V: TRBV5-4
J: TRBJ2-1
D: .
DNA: TGTGCCAGCAGCTCGACTCGGAATGAGCAGTTCTTC
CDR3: CASSSTRNEQFF

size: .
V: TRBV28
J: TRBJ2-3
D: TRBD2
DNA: TGTGCCAGCAGTCCCTCGTTGGGGACTAGAAAGACAGATACGCAGTATTTT
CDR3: CASSPSLGTRKTDTQYF

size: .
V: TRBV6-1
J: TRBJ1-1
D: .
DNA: TGTGCCAGCAGTGAAGCGCGGGGGACTGAAGCTTTCTTT
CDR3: CASSEARGTEAFF

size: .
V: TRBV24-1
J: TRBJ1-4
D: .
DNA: TGTGCCACCAGTGACCCAAGGGGTACAGCTAATGAAAAACTGTTTTTT
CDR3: CATSDPRGTANEKLFF

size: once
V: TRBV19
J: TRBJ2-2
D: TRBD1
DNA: TGTGCCAGTAGACAAGGGGGCCCCGCCGGGGAGCTGTTTTTT
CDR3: CASRQGGPAGELFF

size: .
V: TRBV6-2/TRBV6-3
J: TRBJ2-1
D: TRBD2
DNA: TGTGCCAGCAGTTACCCCGGACTAGTTACCTACAATGAGCAGTTCTTC
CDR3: CASSYPGLVTYNEQFF

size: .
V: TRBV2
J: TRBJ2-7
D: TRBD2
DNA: TGTGCCAGCAGCCCTCTAGCGGGAGGATACGAGCAGTACTTC
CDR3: CASSPLAGGYEQYF

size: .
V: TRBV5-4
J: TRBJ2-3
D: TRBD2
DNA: TGTGCCAGCAGCTACCAGACTAGCGTAGGCACAGATACGCAGTATTTT
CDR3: CASSYQTSVGTDTQYF

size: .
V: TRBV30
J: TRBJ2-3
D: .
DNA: TGTGCCTGGAGTGAAGGGGTTGGAGGCACAGATACGCAGTATTTT
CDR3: CAWSEGVGGTDTQYF

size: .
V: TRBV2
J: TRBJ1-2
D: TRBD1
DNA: TGTGCCAGCACCGCTTCCGACAGGGGATTTCTGAGCTACACCTTC
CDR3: CASTASDRGFLSYTF

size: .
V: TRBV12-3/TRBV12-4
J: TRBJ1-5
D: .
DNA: TGTGCCAGCAGTTTAAACACCCTAGGGCCCCAGCATTTT
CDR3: CASSLNTLGPQHF

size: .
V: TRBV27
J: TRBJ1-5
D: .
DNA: TGTGCCAGCAGTGTACAGGGTTTCGGCCAGCCCCAGCATTTT
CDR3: CASSVQGFGQPQHF

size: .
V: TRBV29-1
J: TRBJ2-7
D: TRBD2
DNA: TGCAGCGTTGCGGGACTAGCGGGAGGCTTTGGAGAGCAGTACTTC
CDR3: CSVAGLAGGFGEQYF

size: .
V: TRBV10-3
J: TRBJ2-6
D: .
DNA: TGTGCCATCAGTTCAGGGAATCTTGGGGCCAACGTCCTGACTTTC
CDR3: CAISSGNLGANVLTF